The following is a TCR beta chain sequence with its context. As yet, its antigen is unknown. Sample time point: pretreatment peripheral blood. CDR1 and CDR2 (germline): MNHEY, SMNVEV (reference sequence). V lost 6 bases to trimming and J lost 5 bases, with 22 bases between them. CDR3 length: 16 amino acids. These data are taken from a study of PD-L1 blockade in urothelial cancer. Study-level findings and limits: Sub-median blood TCR clonality before treatment predicted longer survival.

The assay was immunoSEQ multiplex PCR, and TCRdb's table has in-frame clones only and misses some. This sample has fewer than 50,000 clones; roughly 80% occur once, and the top ten carry approximately 2.9%. This TCR came from a man between 65 and 80 years old with urothelial cancer. The source was PBMCs, collected around atezolizumab (anti-PD-L1) treatment. The chain recombines TRBV27 with TRBJ1-1; maybe TRBD1 (6 bases). The CDR3 loop is CASSYRDTVGTTEAFF. DNA for the CDR3: TGTGCCAGCAGCTACCGGGACACGGTGGGAACAACTGAAGCTTTCTTT.